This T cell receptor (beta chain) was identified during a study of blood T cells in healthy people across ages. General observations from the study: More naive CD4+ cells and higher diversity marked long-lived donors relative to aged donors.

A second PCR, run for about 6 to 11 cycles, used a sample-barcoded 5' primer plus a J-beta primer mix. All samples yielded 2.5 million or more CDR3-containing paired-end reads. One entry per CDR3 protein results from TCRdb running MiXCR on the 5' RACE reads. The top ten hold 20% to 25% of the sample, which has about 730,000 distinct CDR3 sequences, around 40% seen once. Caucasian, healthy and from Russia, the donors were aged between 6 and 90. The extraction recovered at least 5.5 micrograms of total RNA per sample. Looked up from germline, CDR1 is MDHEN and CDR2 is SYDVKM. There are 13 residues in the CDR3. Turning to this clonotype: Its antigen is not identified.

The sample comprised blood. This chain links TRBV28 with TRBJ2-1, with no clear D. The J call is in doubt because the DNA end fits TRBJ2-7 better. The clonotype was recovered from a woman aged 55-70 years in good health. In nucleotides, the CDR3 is TGTGCCAGCAGTTCCTCAGCCTACAATGAGCAGTACTTC. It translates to CASSSSAYNEQYF.